A selection of T cell receptor beta chains follows, all from one sample in a study of cytomegalovirus exposure and HLA in healthy donors. Assay: immunoSEQ multiplex PCR; the TCRdb copy retains only in-frame clones and omits some. The table shows approximately 190,000 clones, with roughly 74% occurring only once. The sequencing input was PBMCs. The receptors stem from a woman in her 30s in good health and CMV-seropositive. Each CDR3 is given with its conserved first and last residue. Fields, in order: J gene, D gene, V gene, clone size, CDR3 DNA, CDR3 protein. D genes are given only for firm matches. Clone size appears in some rows only: once, few, many, or a class for an expanded clone.

TRBJ1-1	-	TRBV5-4	-	TGTGCCAGCCGACTCAGAGATATGAACACTGAAGCTTTCTTT	CASRLRDMNTEAFF
TRBJ2-3	-	TRBV4-1	-	TGCGCCAGCAGCCGGGACTCGACAGATACGCAGTATTTT	CASSRDSTDTQYF
TRBJ2-7	TRBD1	TRBV4-1	-	TGCGCCAGCAGCCAAGATTGGGACAGCTCCTACGAGCAGTACTTC	CASSQDWDSSYEQYF
TRBJ2-7	-	TRBV6-1	-	TGTGCCAGCAGTGAAACTTCAAAATACGAGCAGTACTTC	CASSETSKYEQYF
TRBJ2-1	-	TRBV4-3	-	TGCGCCAGCAGCCAAGAGCGGGGAAGCAATGAGCAGTTCTTC	CASSQERGSNEQFF
TRBJ2-5	TRBD1	TRBV5-4	-	TGTGCCTCCTGGGGACAGGGAGCCCGAGAGACCCAGTACTTC	CASWGQGARETQYF
TRBJ1-5	-	TRBV28	few	TGTGCCAGCAGGCAGTGGGCGGGGAGGTATCAGCCCCAGCATTTT	CASRQWAGRYQPQHF
TRBJ1-2	TRBD1	TRBV7-2	-	TGTGCCAGCAGCTCGGACAGGGTTTATGGCTACACCTTC	CASSSDRVYGYTF
TRBJ1-1	-	TRBV5-4	-	TGTGCCAGCAGCGCCTCGGTGAGGACTGAAGCTTTCTTT	CASSASVRTEAFF
TRBJ2-3	-	TRBV5-1	few	TGCGCCAGCAGCACCCGGACAGCCTTCGGCACAGATACGCAGTATTTT	CASSTRTAFGTDTQYF
TRBJ2-3	-	TRBV4-1	-	TGCGCCAGCAGCGGGGGGAGCACAGATACGCAGTATTTT	CASSGGSTDTQYF
TRBJ2-5	TRBD2	TRBV14	-	TGTGCCAGCAGCCAAGGTTTCGGCGGGACTAGCGGGAAAAAGGAGGAGACCCAGTACTTC	CASSQGFGGTSGKKEETQYF
TRBJ1-1	-	TRBV15	-	TGTGCCACCAGCATAGTTAGGGAGGGAAAAGCTTTCTTT	CATSIVREGKAFF
TRBJ2-1	TRBD2	TRBV5-1	-	TGCGCCAGCAGCCCGACTAGCGGTACCATCCACTCCTACAATGAGCAGTTCTTC	CASSPTSGTIHSYNEQFF
TRBJ2-5	-	TRBV27	-	TGTGCCAGCAGTTTAAGCCTAGGTGCTTGGGAGACCCAGTACTTC	CASSLSLGAWETQYF
TRBJ2-2	TRBD2	TRBV4-2	-	TGTGCCAGCAGCCATGCGCCGGGACTAGCGGACGGGGAGCTGTTTTTT	CASSHAPGLADGELFF
TRBJ1-1	-	TRBV19	-	TGTGCCAGTAGTAATTACAGGGAAACTGAAGCTTTCTTT	CASSNYRETEAFF
TRBJ2-1	-	TRBV14	-	TGTGCCAGCAGCCAAGAGGCCACGAATGAGCAGTTCTTC	CASSQEATNEQFF
TRBJ2-4	-	TRBV28	-	TGTGCCAGCAGATCCAGGGGGGCTGGTAAAAACATTCAGTACTTC	CASRSRGAGKNIQYF
TRBJ2-5	TRBD2	TRBV6-5	-	TGTGCCAGCAGTTATGAGGGCACGGGGGGGCAAGAGACCCAGTACTTC	CASSYEGTGGQETQYF
TRBJ1-1	-	TRBV6-1	-	TGTGCCAGCAGTAACACATACACTGAAGCTTTCTTT	CASSNTYTEAFF
TRBJ2-7	-	TRBV4-1	-	TGCGCCAGCACGGACAGTTTTTACGAGCAGTACTTC	CASTDSFYEQYF
TRBJ1-1	TRBD1	TRBV6-5	once	TGTGCCAGCAGCTCACAGGGGGACACTGAAGCTTTCTTT	CASSSQGDTEAFF
TRBJ2-7	-	TRBV7-8	few	TGTGCCAGCAGCTCCGTCTCCTACGAGCAGTACTTC	CASSSVSYEQYF
TRBJ2-3	-	TRBV28	few	TGTGCCCACAGACAGGATGGTTCAGATACGCAGTATTTT	CAHRQDGSDTQYF
TRBJ1-3	-	TRBV5-1	-	TGCGCCAGCAGCTTGTCAGCAGGTACGACGGGAAACACCATATATTTT	CASSLSAGTTGNTIYF
TRBJ1-4	-	TRBV7-9	-	TGTGCCAGCAGCCAACTAGGGGAGACAGGAATGAATGAAAAACTGTTTTTT	CASSQLGETGMNEKLFF
TRBJ1-5	-	TRBV19	few	TGTGCCAGTAGTATCGGACTTTCAGGGGTTAGCAATCAGCCCCAGCATTTT	CASSIGLSGVSNQPQHF
TRBJ2-2	TRBD1	TRBV27	-	TGTGCCAGCAGTTTGGACAGGAGGTACACCGGGGAGCTGTTTTTT	CASSLDRRYTGELFF
TRBJ1-1	-	TRBV6-6	-	TGTGCCAGCGAGGGAAGCATGAACACTGAAGCTTTCTTT	CASEGSMNTEAFF
TRBJ1-1	TRBD1	TRBV10-1	-	TGCGCCAGCAGGGCAGACAGGGGAGAGAACACTGAAGCTTTCTTT	CASRADRGENTEAFF
TRBJ1-6	-	TRBV6-4	-	TGTGCCAGCAGTGATATTCGCCCCGGGCAGGGTGAGCCACCCCTCCACTTT	CASSDIRPGQGEPPLHF
TRBJ2-7	TRBD2	TRBV19	-	TGTGCCAGTAGTAGTCCCCGCAGCGGGAGAGAGCAGTACTTC	CASSSPRSGREQYF
TRBJ1-1	-	TRBV6-1	once	TGTGCCAGCAGTGAACTACTTCTGAACACTGAAGCTTTCTTT	CASSELLLNTEAFF
TRBJ2-2	TRBD1	TRBV2	-	TGTGCCAGCAGTGAATCGACGGGCAGGGGGACCGGGGAGCTGTTTTTT	CASSESTGRGTGELFF
TRBJ1-2	TRBD1	TRBV5-1	-	TGCGCCAGCAGCTTGGCAGGGGGCGATGACTACACCTTC	CASSLAGGDDYTF
TRBJ2-7	TRBD2	TRBV19	-	TGTGCCAGTAGTATAGCCCCTGTTGGGCTAGCGGGGGCAAAGCAGTACTTC	CASSIAPVGLAGAKQYF
TRBJ2-6	TRBD2	TRBV5-1	-	TGCGCCAGCCGGGAGGGTTTCGCTGGGGCCAACGTCCTGACTTTC	CASREGFAGANVLTF
TRBJ1-1	-	TRBV29-1	few	TGCAGCGTTGAAGGGTTCAGGGCCCCCGGTAATGCTTTCTTT	CSVEGFRAPGNAFF
TRBJ1-5	-	TRBV23-1	-	TGCGCCAGCAGTCAATCGGGCCATGGAGGGACTTTGGGTCAGCCCCAGCATTTT	CASSQSGHGGTLGQPQHF
TRBJ2-7	-	TRBV4-2	-	TGTGCCAGCAGCGCGCAGGGTCAACCCGCCCTTCTTTACGAGCAGTACTTC	CASSAQGQPALLYEQYF
TRBJ2-1	-	TRBV7-2	-	TGTGCCAGCAGCCAGGGTACCCACAATGAGCAGTTCTTC	CASSQGTHNEQFF
TRBJ2-7	-	TRBV14	-	TGTGCCAGCAGCCAAGACATCTACGAGCAGTACTTC	CASSQDIYEQYF
TRBJ2-5	TRBD2	TRBV2	-	TGTGCCAGTAGTCGACTAGCGGGGATAGAGACCCAGTACTTC	CASSRLAGIETQYF
TRBJ2-3	TRBD1	TRBV7-9	-	TGTGCCAGCGGACAGGCCACAGATACGCAGTATTTT	CASGQATDTQYF